These 20 T cell receptor beta chains share one sample of origin, sequenced in a study of shared clonotypes between healthy human individuals (dated by TCRdb to 2019 to 2021). Library preparation employed the immunoSEQ multiplex PCR assay. TCRdb provides this immuneACCESS table in a form limited to in-frame rearrangements. Some clones are lacking; in checked studies, under half of them reflect an unresolved V gene, and why the rest are absent is not known. Within this sample are about 1.4 million clones, with over 95% of them counted one time only. 0.95% to 1.5% of the sample is taken by the ten largest. Specimen: naive CD4+ T cells sorted from blood. Read against the paper, the sample's cell subset or site label means: CD45RA+ positively selected. These receptors were collected from a man aged 30 to 45 in good health.

V and J are TRBV2 and TRBJ2-7; perhaps D is TRBD1 or TRBD2 (6 bases each). The CDR3 is 16 residues long. CDR1 and CDR2 (germline): SNHLY, FYNNEI. With 3 bases removed from V and 5 bases from J, the gap between germline ends came to 20 bases. The CDR3 here is CASSDYGGRKINEQYF. CDR3 sequence (DNA): TGTGCCAGCAGTGATTATGGGGGGCGCAAGATTAACGAGCAGTACTTC. Together with reference TRBV2 and TRBJ2-7, the CDR3 gives the full variable domain: EPEVTQTPSHQVTQMGQEVILRCVPISNHLYFYWYRQILGQKVEFLVSFYNNEISEKSEIFDDQFSVERPDGSNFTLKIRSTKLEDSAMYFCASSDYGGRKINEQYFGPGTRLTVT.

The chain employs TRBV11-1 and TRBJ1-2, with TRBD1 matching over 7 bases. The CDR3 runs 16 residues. With V trimmed by 5 bases and J by 3 bases, 12 bases remained unmatched. Germline CDR1 reads SGHAT; CDR2 reads FQDESV (reference sequence). The CDR3 spells CASSTTFPTGDYGYTF. The DNA of the CDR3 is TGTGCCAGCAGCACGACGTTCCCAACAGGGGACTATGGCTACACCTTC.

The rearrangement links TRBV19 to TRBJ1-5; D ambiguous. CDR1 and CDR2 (germline): LNHDA, SQIVND (reference sequence). The V end was cut by 5 bases, the J end by 10 bases, with 9 bases between. The CDR3 length is 11 residues. CDR3 sequence: CASSLTGPQHF. The CDR3 DNA is TGTGCCAGTAGTCTGACTGGACCCCAGCATTTT.

V and J are TRBV10-1 and TRBJ2-3, with a tentative D call TRBD1 (6 bases). CDR1 and CDR2 from the germline V gene are WNHNN and SYGVQD (reference sequence). The V end was cut by 6 bases, the J end by 6 bases, with 13 bases between. This CDR3 region has 13 residues. CDR3 loop: CASSGTFEDTQYF. For the CDR3, the DNA is TGCGCCAGCAGCGGGACATTTGAGGATACGCAGTATTTT.

The DNA for the CDR3 is TGTGCCTGGAGACAAACAGGGTTCTCTGGCTACACCTTC. Translation gives CAWRQTGFSGYTF. J is TRBJ1-2 and V is TRBV30; D perhaps matches TRBD1 (6 bases). V lost 3 bases and J 7 bases, leaving 15 bases between the germline ends. Germline lookup yields CDR1 GTSNPN and CDR2 SVGIG (reference sequence). There are 13 residues in the CDR3.

The chain uses TRBV7-9 and TRBJ2-7; 7 bases agree with TRBD2. Losses at the gene ends were 2 bases for V and 1 base for J; bases not matched to a gene: 8. This CDR3 is built from 16 residues. Germline lookup yields CDR1 SEHNR and CDR2 FQNEAQ (reference sequence). CDR3 amino acids: CASSLRFSGSSYEQYF. CDR3 DNA: TGTGCCAGCAGCTTAAGGTTTAGCGGGTCATCCTACGAGCAGTACTTC. The complete variable domain, with remaining parts taken from reference TRBV7-9 and TRBJ2-7, reads DTGVSQNPRHKITKRGQNVTFRCDPISEHNRLYWYRQTLGQGPEFLTYFQNEAQLEKSRLLSDRFSAERPKGSFSTLEIQRTEQGDSAMYLCASSLRFSGSSYEQYFGPGTRLTVT.

This clone was counted once. The chain combines TRBV29-1 with TRBJ1-1; no reliable D call. The V end lost 5 bases, the J end lost 7 bases, and 11 bases lay between the germline ends. CDR3 length: 11 amino acids. Germline V CDR1 and CDR2: SQVTM, ANQGSEA. This chain's CDR3 is CSVLDTHEAFF. CDR3 in DNA: TGCAGCGTTCTCGACACCCATGAAGCTTTCTTT.

This clone was counted a single time. Other DNA sequences from this sample encode an identical CDR3 as well. The chain has TRBV5-1 and TRBJ2-5; no clear D gene. Looked up from germline, CDR1 is SGHRS and CDR2 is YFSETQ. V was shortened by 0 bases and J by 2 bases, with 5 bases between the two germline ends. CDR3 length equals 13 residues. The CDR3 spells CASSLGWQETQYF. CDR3 DNA: TGCGCCAGCAGCTTGGGGTGGCAAGAGACCCAGTACTTC.

The chain recombines TRBV21-1 with TRBJ2-3; TRBD2, the table's D call, lacks a check against the DNA. TRBV21-1 is a known pseudogene. CDR3 size: 15 residues. The DNA of the CDR3 is TGTGCCAGCAGCATTGCTAGCGGGAAGTTCAATACGCAGTATTTT. Translated, it gives CASSIASGKFNTQYF.

The rearrangement uses TRBV29-1 and TRBJ2-1; TRBD2 aligns across 9 bases. The V and J ends lost 6 bases and 0 bases, in that order; junction bases with no gene match: 12. Germline V lookup: CDR1 SQVTM, CDR2 ANQGSEA. This CDR3 is built from 17 residues. CDR3 region: CSVGTSPTVSSYNEQFF. The CDR3 coding sequence is TGCAGCGTGGGGACTAGCCCCACCGTGAGCTCCTACAATGAGCAGTTCTTC.

The chain links TRBV19 to TRBJ2-2; 7 nucleotides line up with TRBD2. CDR3 size: 17 residues. V shed 4 bases and J 0 bases; nucleotides not matched to a gene: 8. CDR1 LNHDA and CDR2 SQIVND come from the germline V gene (reference sequence). This CDR3 is CASSTLLAGTNTGELFF. Here the CDR3 DNA reads TGTGCCAGTAGTACGCTATTAGCGGGTACGAACACCGGGGAGCTGTTTTTT.

This clone has only one observation. The chain couples TRBV5-4 to TRBJ2-1, with 7 nucleotides matching TRBD2. CDR1 and CDR2 (germline): SGHNT, YYREEE (reference sequence). This CDR3 has 14 residues. V lost 1 base and J lost 3; bases outside the gene matches: 1. The CDR3 DNA is TGTGCCAGCAGCTTGCAGCGGGGCTACAATGAGCAGTTCTTC. Its translation: CASSLQRGYNEQFF.

A remark on this clone: The same CDR3 can be traced to other DNA sequences in this sample. The CDR3 nucleotides are TGTGCCAGCAGCTCTCGGGCCTCCACAGATACGCAGTATTTT. Amino acid sequence: CASSSRASTDTQYF. This sequence joins TRBV11-2 and TRBJ2-3; D ambiguous. Trimming shortened V by 4 bases and J by 2 bases, and 10 bases separated the two germline ends. Germline V gene data show CDR1 as SGHAT and CDR2 as FQNNGV. The CDR3 contains 14 residues.

In regard to this clone: The sample holds other DNA sequences that translate to the same CDR3. This chain connects TRBV20-1 to TRBJ2-7; D remains unclear. This CDR3 comprises 11 residues. Trimming stripped 3 bases from V and 4 bases from J, with 7 bases between. In germline, CDR1 is DFQATT, CDR2 SNEGSKA (reference sequence). CDR3 coding DNA: TGCAGTGCTAGGGAAGGGTACGAGCAGTACTTC. Amino acids: CSAREGYEQYF.

V and J are TRBV28 and TRBJ2-1; 7 bases line up with TRBD2. Germline-derived CDR1 and CDR2 are MDHEN and SYDVKM. The CDR3 has 14 amino acids. The ends lost 5 bases at V and 5 bases at J; junction bases unmatched: 6. The chain's CDR3 is CASSDWTRNNEQFF. The DNA of the CDR3 is TGTGCCAGCAGTGACTGGACTAGAAACAATGAGCAGTTCTTC. Using reference TRBV28 and TRBJ2-1 for the parts outside the CDR3, the full variable domain is DVKVTQSSRYLVKRTGEKVFLECVQDMDHENMFWYRQDPGLGLRLIYFSYDVKMKEKGDIPEGYSVSREKKERFSLILESASTNQTSMYLCASSDWTRNNEQFFGPGTRLTVL.

The J gene is TRBJ1-1, the V gene TRBV28; weak D call: TRBD1 (6 bases). Deletions cut 6 bases from V and 3 bases from J, with 14 bases between. Germline V gene sequence: CDR1 MDHEN, CDR2 SYDVKM. The CDR3 consists of 14 residues. CDR3 DNA: TGTGCCAGCAGGCAAGTGGGGGCTTACACTGAAGCTTTCTTT. Protein product: CASRQVGAYTEAFF.

The chain employs TRBV5-4 and TRBJ1-2; no firm D call. Trimming took 5 bases from V and 0 from J, leaving 17 bases between them. From germline, CDR1 is SGHNT and CDR2 YYREEE (reference sequence). The CDR3 totals 16 residues. CDR3 nucleotide sequence: TGTGCCAGCAGGTCGGGGAAAGAGTTTGCTAACTATGGCTACACCTTC. Translated: CASRSGKEFANYGYTF.

The chain uses TRBV11-2 and TRBJ2-7; 8 bases align to TRBD2. Trimming removed 6 bases from V and 6 bases from J; junction bases left unmatched: 10. The CDR3 has 14 amino acids. Germline assignment: CDR1 SGHAT and CDR2 FQNNGV. Written as DNA, the CDR3 is TGTGCCAGCAGAAGTGTAGCGGGAAGGGGCGAGCAGTACTTC. This gives the protein CASRSVAGRGEQYF.

This chain links TRBV7-9 with TRBJ2-1; the D gene could be TRBD1 or TRBD2 (7 bases each). This CDR3 region has 19 residues. Trimming took 8 bases from V and 4 from J, leaving 30 bases between them. The germline V gene has CDR1 SEHNR and CDR2 FQNEAQ (reference sequence). Written as DNA, the CDR3 is TGTGCCAGCGGTTTTCCGGGACCTCAGGGGGGGATACGGTACAATGAGCAGTTCTTC. Protein product: CASGFPGPQGGIRYNEQFF.

This rearrangement joins TRBV5-4 to TRBJ2-1; D gene unclear. V was shortened by 9 bases and J by 7 bases, with 20 bases between the two germline ends. Germline V lookup: CDR1 SGHNT, CDR2 YYREEE (reference sequence). The CDR3 spans 14 residues. The CDR3 sequence: CATQLTERRNEQFF. The CDR3 nucleotides read TGTGCCACCCAGCTTACGGAGCGACGTAATGAGCAGTTCTTC.